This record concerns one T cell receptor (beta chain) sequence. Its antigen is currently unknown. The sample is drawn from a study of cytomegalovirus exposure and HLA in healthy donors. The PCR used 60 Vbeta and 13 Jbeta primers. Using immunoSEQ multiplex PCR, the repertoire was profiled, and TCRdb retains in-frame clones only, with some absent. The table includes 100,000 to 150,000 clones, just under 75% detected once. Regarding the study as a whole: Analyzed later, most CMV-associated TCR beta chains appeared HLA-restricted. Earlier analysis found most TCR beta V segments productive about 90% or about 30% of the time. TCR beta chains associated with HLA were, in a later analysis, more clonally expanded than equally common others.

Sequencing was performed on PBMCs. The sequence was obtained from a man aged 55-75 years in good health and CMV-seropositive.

CDR3 region: CASSEWVRGTDSPLHF. Written as DNA, the CDR3 is TGTGCCAGCAGTGAATGGGTCAGGGGGACGGATTCACCCCTCCACTTT. This rearrangement joins TRBV25-1 to TRBJ1-6; 7 bases align to TRBD1. The CDR3 has 16 residues. Germline CDR1 MGHDK, CDR2 SYGVNS. Losses at the gene ends were 1 base for V and 8 bases for J; bases not matched to a gene: 8.